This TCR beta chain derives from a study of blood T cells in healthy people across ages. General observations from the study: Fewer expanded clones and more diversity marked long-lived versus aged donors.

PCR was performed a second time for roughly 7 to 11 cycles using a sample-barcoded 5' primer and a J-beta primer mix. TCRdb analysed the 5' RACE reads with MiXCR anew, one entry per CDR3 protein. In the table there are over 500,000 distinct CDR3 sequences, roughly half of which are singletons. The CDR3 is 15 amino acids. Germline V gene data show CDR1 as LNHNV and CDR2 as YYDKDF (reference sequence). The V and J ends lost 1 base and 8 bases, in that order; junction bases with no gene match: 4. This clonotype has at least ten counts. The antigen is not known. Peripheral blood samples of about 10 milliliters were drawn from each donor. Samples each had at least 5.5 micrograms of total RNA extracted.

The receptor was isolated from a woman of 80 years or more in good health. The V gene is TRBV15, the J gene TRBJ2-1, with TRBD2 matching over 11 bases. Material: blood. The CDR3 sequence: CATSRALAGVYEQFF. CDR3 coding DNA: TGTGCCACCAGCAGAGCACTAGCGGGAGTCTATGAGCAGTTCTTC.